The 28 T cell receptor beta chains below come from one sample, sequenced in a study of T cell changes during pregnancy in multiple sclerosis. Measured with immunoSEQ multiplex PCR; TCRdb has only the in-frame clones, and not every one. The sample has around 70,000 clones, roughly 92% seen once. The sample was peripheral blood, taken before pregnancy. The receptor set was obtained from a female donor with multiple sclerosis, enrolled in a pregnancy study.

The rearrangement links TRBV11-2 to TRBJ2-7, with 7 bases identical to TRBD2. V was pared by 1 base and J by 7 bases, with 13 bases of the junction left unmatched. The CDR3 extends over 16 amino acids. Germline values: CDR1 SGHAT, CDR2 FQNNGV. The CDR3 DNA reads as TGTGCCAGCAGCTTAGTTGGTGGGGGAGGGCCTCGGGAGCAGTACTTC. Encoded protein: CASSLVGGGGPREQYF.

This rearrangement joins TRBV28 to TRBJ2-1; the match to TRBD2 covers 9 bases. This CDR3 has 16 amino acids. Unmatched junction bases numbered 8, after V lost 3 bases and J lost 5 bases. Germline-derived CDR1 and CDR2 are MDHEN and SYDVKM. For the CDR3, the DNA is TGTGCCAGCAGTTTCCGGCGGGAGGGCCCTCACAATGAGCAGTTCTTC. Translation: CASSFRREGPHNEQFF.

The rearrangement uses TRBV7-2 and TRBJ2-7; D gene ambiguous. This CDR3 contains 11 residues. In germline, CDR1 is SGHTA, CDR2 FQGNSA. Trimming shortened V by 8 bases and J by 6 bases, and 11 bases separated the two germline ends. CDR3 sequence: CASAKQVEQYF. The CDR3, as DNA: TGTGCCAGCGCCAAGCAGGTCGAGCAGTACTTC.

This sequence joins TRBV14 and TRBJ2-6; D remains unclear. The CDR3 totals 12 residues. Germline values: CDR1 SGHDN, CDR2 FVKESK. V lost 4 bases and J 12 bases, leaving 10 bases between the germline ends. The CDR3 DNA sequence: TGTGCCAGCAGCCTTCCTTTCGGCGTCCTGACTTTC. It yields the protein CASSLPFGVLTF. The complete variable domain, with remaining parts taken from reference TRBV14 and TRBJ2-6, reads EAGVTQFPSHSVIEKGQTVTLRCDPISGHDNLYWYRRVMGKEIKFLLHFVKESKQDESGMPNNRFLAERTGGTYSTLKVQPAELEDSGVYFCASSLPFGVLTFGAGSRLTVL.

The rearrangement uses TRBV28 and TRBJ2-7; D is uncertain. V dropped 6 bases and J dropped 2 bases, with 11 bases sitting between them. The CDR3 consists of 13 residues. The germline CDR1 and CDR2 sequences are MDHEN and SYDVKM. CDR3 bases: TGTGCCAGCAGACAGCAAACGACCTACGAGCAGTACTTC. Its protein product is CASRQQTTYEQYF.

V gene TRBV28 combines with J gene TRBJ1-5, with a tentative D call TRBD1 (5 bases). The CDR3 runs to 17 residues. In germline, CDR1 is MDHEN, CDR2 SYDVKM. With 3 bases removed from V and 4 bases from J, the gap between germline ends came to 19 bases. CDR3 in amino acids: CASSFYGGGGGNQPQHF. DNA of the CDR3: TGTGCCAGCAGTTTTTACGGGGGGGGTGGGGGAAATCAGCCCCAGCATTTT.

The genes are TRBV6-4 and TRBJ2-1, with 12 nucleotides matching TRBD2. Germline lookup yields CDR1 MRHNA and CDR2 SNTAGT. The CDR3 has 14 residues. The V gene end was trimmed by 6 bases and the J gene end by 10 bases; junction bases not matched to a gene: 7. DNA for the CDR3: TGTGCCAGCAGACGACTAGCGGGAGCGGGAGAGCAGTTCTTC. As protein: CASRRLAGAGEQFF.

The chain combines TRBV11-2 with TRBJ2-5; 7 nucleotides agree with TRBD2. Germline lookup yields CDR1 SGHAT and CDR2 FQNNGV. Unmatched junction bases numbered 3, after V lost 1 base and J lost 4 bases. The CDR3 sequence is 14 residues long. In nucleotides, the CDR3 is TGTGCCAGCAGCTTAGCGGGAGGAATAGAGACCCAGTACTTC. Amino acid sequence: CASSLAGGIETQYF.

The V gene is TRBV4-1, the J gene TRBJ2-1, with TRBD2 matching 12 bases. Germline loops: CDR1 MGHRA, CDR2 YSYEKL. V lost 3 bases to trimming and J lost 7 bases; unmatched junction nucleotides: 7. This CDR3 has 16 amino acids. CDR3 loop: CASSQTGTSGLNEQFF. CDR3 nucleotide sequence: TGCGCCAGCAGCCAGACCGGGACTAGCGGGTTAAATGAGCAGTTCTTC.

The V gene is TRBV6-6, the J gene TRBJ1-1, with D perhaps matching TRBD1 (6 bases). The V end was cut by 5 bases, the J end by 5 bases, with 15 bases between. From germline, CDR1 is MNHNY and CDR2 SVGAGI (reference sequence). There are 14 residues in the CDR3. CDR3 sequence reads: CASSKTGLRTEAFF. The CDR3 bases are TGTGCCAGCAGTAAGACAGGTTTGAGGACTGAAGCTTTCTTT.

The chain is built from TRBV7-2 and TRBJ2-7; TRBD2 aligns across 11 bases. Germline CDR1 SGHTA, CDR2 FQGNSA. The CDR3 is 16 residues long. V dropped 4 bases and J dropped 7; count of bases not matched to a gene: 12. CDR3 amino acids: CASSSTGTSGVREQYF. DNA of the CDR3: TGTGCCAGCAGCTCCACCGGGACTAGCGGCGTCCGGGAGCAGTACTTC.

V and J are TRBV29-1 and TRBJ2-1, with TRBD2 as a possible D gene (7 bases). This CDR3 has 14 amino acids. The germline V gene has CDR1 SQVTM and CDR2 ANQGSEA. Between the trimmed V and J ends, which lost 6 bases and 5 bases, there was a span of 17 bases. The CDR3 region is CSVGGIAGNNEQFF. CDR3 coding DNA: TGCAGCGTAGGGGGTATAGCGGGTAACAATGAGCAGTTCTTC.

J is TRBJ1-2 and V is TRBV5-1; possible D gene TRBD1, 6 bases. CDR3 length: 15 amino acids. Between the trimmed V and J ends, which lost 0 bases and 6 bases, there was a span of 15 bases. Per germline, CDR1 SGHRS and CDR2 YFSETQ. The CDR3 coding sequence is TGCGCCAGCAGCTTGGCCCTGGGACAAGGGGATGGCTACACCTTC. Amino acids: CASSLALGQGDGYTF.

This clone appeared once. The genes are TRBV18 and TRBJ2-7, with 9 bases fitting TRBD2. The CDR3 has 15 amino acids. V dropped 4 bases and J dropped 2; count of bases not matched to a gene: 6. Germline V CDR1 and CDR2: KGHSH, LQKENI. As DNA, the CDR3 is TGTGCCAGCTCACGGACTAGCGAAAACACCTACGAGCAGTACTTC. It yields the protein CASSRTSENTYEQYF.

CDR3 protein: CASSQDRLNTEAFF. The DNA for the CDR3 is TGCGCCAGCAGCCAAGATCGGTTGAACACTGAAGCTTTCTTT. The gene calls are TRBV4-3 and TRBJ1-1; no definite D call. This CDR3 is 14 amino acids long. V was pared by 0 bases and J by 0 bases, with 5 bases between. Germline V CDR1 and CDR2: LGHNA, YSLEER.

This CDR3 is CASSISGQQFF. CDR3 nucleotide sequence: TGTGCCAGCAGCATTAGCGGGCAGCAGTTCTTC. The V call is TRBV7-3, the J call TRBJ2-1, with TRBD2 identical over 7 bases. The CDR3 runs 11 residues. The germline CDR1 and CDR2 sequences are SGHTA and FQGTGA. Losses at the gene ends were 5 bases for V and 11 bases for J; bases not matched to a gene: 3.

The genes are TRBV11-2 and TRBJ2-1; 9 positions agree with TRBD2. V gave up 4 bases and J gave up 8 bases; unmatched junction bases: 3. The germline V gene encodes CDR1 SGHAT and CDR2 FQNNGV. The CDR3 is made up of 13 amino acids. CDR3 bases: TGTGCCAGCAGCTCCCGGACTAGCGATGAGCAGTTCTTC. Its translation: CASSSRTSDEQFF.

This sequence joins TRBV28 and TRBJ2-3; D possibly corresponds to TRBD2 (6 bases). This CDR3 has 13 amino acids. With 3 bases removed from V and 7 bases from J, the gap between germline ends came to 11 bases. Germline V gives CDR1 MDHEN, CDR2 SYDVKM. The CDR3 is CASSLGRENTQYF. In DNA form, the CDR3 reads TGTGCCAGCAGTTTGGGGCGGGAAAATACGCAGTATTTT.

The chain has TRBV20-1 and TRBJ1-3, with D perhaps TRBD1 (5 bases). The germline V gene encodes CDR1 DFQATT and CDR2 SNEGSKA (reference sequence). This CDR3 has 11 residues. V lost 0 bases and J 9 bases, leaving 6 bases between the germline ends. DNA of the CDR3: TGCAGTGCTAGAGAGGGGGGCACCATATATTTT. Amino acids: CSAREGGTIYF.

The chain links TRBV20-1 to TRBJ2-5; the match to TRBD2 covers 7 bases. The CDR3 is 11 amino acids. From germline, CDR1 is DFQATT and CDR2 SNEGSKA (reference sequence). Trimming at V came to 5 bases and at J to 8 bases, leaving 5 bases not matched to a gene. The CDR3 spells CSAEAGSTQYF. DNA for the CDR3: TGCAGTGCTGAAGCGGGAAGCACCCAGTACTTC.

This chain uses TRBV27 with TRBJ2-3; TRBD1 is a possible D gene (8 bases). The CDR3 length is 16 residues. Trimming cost V 3 bases and J 10 bases, with 23 bases left between them. CDR1 and CDR2 (germline): MNHEY, SMNVEV (reference sequence). CDR3 protein: CASSFLQGGEGEAQYF. CDR3 in DNA: TGTGCCAGCAGTTTCCTACAGGGGGGGGAGGGTGAGGCGCAGTATTTT.

V and J are TRBV19 and TRBJ2-7; TRBD2 agrees at 12 bases. This CDR3 comprises 16 residues. J lost 6 bases, V lost 6 bases, and 12 bases had no gene match. Germline V CDR1 and CDR2: LNHDA, SQIVND (reference sequence). In nucleotides, the CDR3 is TGTGCCAGTAGCCGACTAGCGGGAGATGGAGGCAGCGAGCAGTACTTC. Translating it yields CASSRLAGDGGSEQYF.

V gene TRBV28 combines with J gene TRBJ1-3; D is perhaps TRBD1 (6 bases). The CDR3 length is 17 residues. Trimming cost V 5 bases and J 4 bases, with 21 bases left between them. CDR1 MDHEN and CDR2 SYDVKM come from the germline V gene. The CDR3 coding sequence is TGTGCCAGCAGTGCCTACCGGGACACGACGCCCGGAAACACCATATATTTT. It specifies CASSAYRDTTPGNTIYF.

This sequence joins TRBV5-1 and TRBJ2-1; TRBD2 matches 14 bases. The CDR3 runs 17 residues. The ends lost 0 bases at V and 8 bases at J; junction bases unmatched: 7. Germline CDR1 is SGHRS and CDR2 is YFSETQ. CDR3 nucleotide sequence: TGCGCCAGCAGCTTGGCCTCGGGACTAGCGGGAGTGGATGAGCAGTTCTTC. Amino acid sequence: CASSLASGLAGVDEQFF.

The chain combines TRBV13 with TRBJ2-1; 7 bases are shared with TRBD1. The CDR3 is 15 amino acids. Germline V gene sequence: CDR1 PRHDT, CDR2 FYEKMQ (reference sequence). Losses at the gene ends were 5 bases for V and 6 bases for J; bases not matched to a gene: 10. The CDR3: CASSGTVMTGNEQFF. CDR3 coding DNA: TGTGCCAGCAGCGGGACAGTTATGACCGGCAATGAGCAGTTCTTC. Full variable domain (rest looked up from reference TRBV13 and TRBJ2-1): AAGVIQSPRHLIKEKRETATLKCYPIPRHDTVYWYQQGPGQDPQFLISFYEKMQSDKGSIPDRFSAQQFSDYHSELNMSSLELGDSALYFCASSGTVMTGNEQFFGPGTRLTVL.

The CDR3 bases are TGCAGCGTTGATTTGGGGGGGCGGAACACTGAAGCTTTCTTT. Translated, it gives CSVDLGGRNTEAFF. The rearrangement links TRBV29-1 to TRBJ1-1; possible D gene TRBD1, 6 bases. The V gene lost 3 bases and the J gene lost 1 base, with 12 bases spanning the gap. The CDR3 is 14 residues long. The germline gives CDR1 SQVTM, CDR2 ANQGSEA.

The chain uses TRBV7-6 and TRBJ2-2, with 7 bases fitting TRBD1. Germline V lookup: CDR1 SGHVS, CDR2 FNYEAQ. The CDR3 sequence is 13 residues long. V was pared by 10 bases and J by 1 base, with 3 bases of the junction left unmatched. The CDR3 sequence: CATGTVNTGELFF. CDR3 nucleotide sequence: TGTGCCACTGGGACAGTGAACACCGGGGAGCTGTTTTTT.

This chain links TRBV28 with TRBJ2-7; 10 bases are shared with TRBD1. The germline V gene has CDR1 MDHEN and CDR2 SYDVKM. The CDR3 sequence is 13 residues long. Trimming at V came to 6 bases and at J to 7 bases, leaving 6 bases not matched to a gene. The CDR3 bases are TGTGCCAGCAGCGACAGGGGGCTTGAAGAGCAGTACTTC. It is translated as CASSDRGLEEQYF.